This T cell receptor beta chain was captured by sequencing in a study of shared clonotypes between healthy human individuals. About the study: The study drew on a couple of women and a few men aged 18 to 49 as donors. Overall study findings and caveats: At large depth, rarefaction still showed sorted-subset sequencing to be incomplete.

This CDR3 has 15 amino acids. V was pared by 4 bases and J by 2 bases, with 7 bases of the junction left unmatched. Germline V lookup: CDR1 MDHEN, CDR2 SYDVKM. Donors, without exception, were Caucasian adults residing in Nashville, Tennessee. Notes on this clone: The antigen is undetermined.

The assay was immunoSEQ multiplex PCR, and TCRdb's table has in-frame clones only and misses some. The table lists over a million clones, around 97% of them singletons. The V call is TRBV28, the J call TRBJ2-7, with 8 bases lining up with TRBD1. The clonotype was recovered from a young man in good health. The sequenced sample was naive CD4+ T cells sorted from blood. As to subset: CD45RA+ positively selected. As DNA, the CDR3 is TGTGCCAGCAGTTCCGTCTCGACAGGGGCCTACGAGCAGTACTTC. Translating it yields CASSSVSTGAYEQYF.